This T cell receptor (beta chain) derives from a study of cytomegalovirus exposure and HLA in healthy donors. The wider study: Tens of millions of unique TCRs from HLA-typed donors made up an early data release.

In the PCR, 60 Vbeta and 13 Jbeta primers were used. The data were produced by immunoSEQ multiplex PCR, yet TCRdb's version contains in-frame clones alone and is incomplete. Among around 160,000 clones listed, approximately 77% were seen once. The germline V gene has CDR1 LGHNA and CDR2 YSLEER. V lost 1 base, J lost 4 bases, and 9 bases stayed unmatched. The CDR3 loop spans 16 amino acids. Study-wide results and caveats: Association of a missense DCLRE1C variant with TCR beta V- and J-gene trimming was reported in a later analysis.

Remarks on this clone: The antigen remains undetermined.

The rearrangement uses TRBV4-3 and TRBJ1-1, with 7 bases identical to TRBD1. The sequencing sample was made of PBMCs. This TCR was sampled from a man aged 50 to 59 in good health and CMV-seropositive. CDR3 amino acids: CASSQGDRDGGTEAFF. Written as DNA, the CDR3 is TGCGCCAGCAGCCAAGGCGACAGGGACGGTGGCACTGAAGCTTTCTTT.